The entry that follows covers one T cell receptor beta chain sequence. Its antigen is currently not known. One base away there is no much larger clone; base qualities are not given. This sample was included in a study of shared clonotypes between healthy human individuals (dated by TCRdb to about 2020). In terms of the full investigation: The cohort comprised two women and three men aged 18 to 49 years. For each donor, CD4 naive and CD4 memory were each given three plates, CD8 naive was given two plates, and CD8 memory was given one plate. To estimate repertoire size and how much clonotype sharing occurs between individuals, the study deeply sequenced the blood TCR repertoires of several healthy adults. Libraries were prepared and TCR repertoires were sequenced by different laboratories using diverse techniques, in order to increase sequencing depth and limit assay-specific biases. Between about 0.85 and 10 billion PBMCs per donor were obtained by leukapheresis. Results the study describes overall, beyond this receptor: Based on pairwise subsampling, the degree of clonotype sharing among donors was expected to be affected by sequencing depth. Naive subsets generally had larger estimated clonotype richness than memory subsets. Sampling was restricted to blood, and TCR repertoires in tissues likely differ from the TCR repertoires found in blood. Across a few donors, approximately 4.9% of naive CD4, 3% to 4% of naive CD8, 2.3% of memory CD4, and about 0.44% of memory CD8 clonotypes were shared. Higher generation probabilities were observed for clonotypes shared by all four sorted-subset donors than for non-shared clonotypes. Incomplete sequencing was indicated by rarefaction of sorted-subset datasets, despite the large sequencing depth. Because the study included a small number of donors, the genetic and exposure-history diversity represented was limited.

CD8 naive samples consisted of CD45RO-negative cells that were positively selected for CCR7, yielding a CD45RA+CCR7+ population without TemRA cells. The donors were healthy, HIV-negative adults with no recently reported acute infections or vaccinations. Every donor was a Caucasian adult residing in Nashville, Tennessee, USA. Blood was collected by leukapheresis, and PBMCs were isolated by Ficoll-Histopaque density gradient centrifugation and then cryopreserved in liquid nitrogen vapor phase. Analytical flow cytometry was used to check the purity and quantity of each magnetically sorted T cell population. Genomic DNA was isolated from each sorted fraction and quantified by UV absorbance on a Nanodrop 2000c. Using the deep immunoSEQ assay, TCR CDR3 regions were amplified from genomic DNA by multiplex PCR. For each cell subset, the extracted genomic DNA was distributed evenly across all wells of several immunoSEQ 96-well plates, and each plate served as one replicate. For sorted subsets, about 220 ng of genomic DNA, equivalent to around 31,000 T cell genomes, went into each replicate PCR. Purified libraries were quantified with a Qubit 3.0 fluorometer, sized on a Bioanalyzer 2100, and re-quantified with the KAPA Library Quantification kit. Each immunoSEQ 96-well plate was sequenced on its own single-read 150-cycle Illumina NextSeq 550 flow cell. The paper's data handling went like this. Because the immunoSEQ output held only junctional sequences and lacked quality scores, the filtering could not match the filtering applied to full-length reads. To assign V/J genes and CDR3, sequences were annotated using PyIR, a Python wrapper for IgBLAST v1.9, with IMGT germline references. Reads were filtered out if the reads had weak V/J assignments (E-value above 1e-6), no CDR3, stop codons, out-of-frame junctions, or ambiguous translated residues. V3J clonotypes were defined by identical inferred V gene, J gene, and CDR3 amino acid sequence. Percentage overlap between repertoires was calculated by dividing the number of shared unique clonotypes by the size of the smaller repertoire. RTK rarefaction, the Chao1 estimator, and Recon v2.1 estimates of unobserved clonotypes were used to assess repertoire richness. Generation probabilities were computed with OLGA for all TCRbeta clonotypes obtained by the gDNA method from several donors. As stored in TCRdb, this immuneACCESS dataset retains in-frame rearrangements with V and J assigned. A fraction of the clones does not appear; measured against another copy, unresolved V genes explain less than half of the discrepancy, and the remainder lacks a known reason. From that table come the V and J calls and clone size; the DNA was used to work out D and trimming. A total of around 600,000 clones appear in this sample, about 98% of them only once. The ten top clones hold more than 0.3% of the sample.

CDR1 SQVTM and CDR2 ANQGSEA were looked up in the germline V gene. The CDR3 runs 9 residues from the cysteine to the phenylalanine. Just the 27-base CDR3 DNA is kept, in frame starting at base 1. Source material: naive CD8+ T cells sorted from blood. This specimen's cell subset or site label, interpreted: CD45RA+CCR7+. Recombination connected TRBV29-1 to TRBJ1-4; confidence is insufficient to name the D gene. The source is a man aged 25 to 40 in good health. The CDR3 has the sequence CREDEKLFF. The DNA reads TGCCGAGAAGATGAAAAACTGTTTTTT.